The clone carrying this T cell receptor (beta chain) was picked up a small number of times. The antigen is undetermined. The entry originates in a study of cytomegalovirus exposure and HLA in healthy donors. Study results and caveats: Presence/absence results assume similar sequencing depth per donor, which may not hold.

13 Jbeta primers and 60 Vbeta primers were used for the PCR. The method was immunoSEQ multiplex PCR; TCRdb's version includes in-frame clones alone and lacks a portion of them. The data contain tens of thousands of clones, roughly 80% of them singletons. The CDR3 has 14 residues. Germline values: CDR1 LNHDA, CDR2 SQIVND (reference sequence). Trimming shortened V by 5 bases and J by 0 bases, and 7 bases separated the two germline ends. What was sequenced was PBMCs. The sequence was collected from a woman aged 40 to 49 in good health and CMV-seropositive. This rearrangement joins TRBV19 to TRBJ2-2, with no clear D. The CDR3 reads CASSVASNTGELFF. CDR3 nucleotides: TGTGCCAGTAGTGTAGCCTCGAACACCGGGGAGCTGTTTTTT.